The clone carrying this T cell receptor beta chain was counted many times. Its target is unknown. The CDR3 spans 12 residues. Germline CDR1 is SQVTM and CDR2 is ANQGSEA. V lost 5 bases and J 6 bases, leaving 13 bases between the germline ends. This sample is part of a study of response to subunit inactivated influenza vaccine. Study results and caveats: Few additional T cells are recruited per seasonal influenza vaccination, authors suggested.

MiXCR, run by TCRdb on the RT-PCR reads, gives a single entry per CDR3 protein. The sample shows about 540,000 distinct CDR3 sequences, under 25% of them seen only once. This sample was also put to use in a study of T cells expressing NK-cell markers. As that study records: UMIs accompanied the 5'RACE template switching by which TCR beta cDNA was made. Restriction of sorting to alpha-beta TCR T cells was accomplished in several experiments using an anti-gamma-delta TCR antibody.

The receptor comes from a man aged 50 or older who received an inactivated influenza vaccine. The material sequenced was CD4+ T cells sorted from PBMCs, taken 11 to 12 days after vaccination. J is TRBJ1-2 and V is TRBV29-1; no definite D call. This CDR3 reads CSVRALHHGYTF. The CDR3 DNA is TGCAGCGTTCGGGCTCTTCACCATGGCTACACCTTC.